The T cell receptor beta chain under discussion was sequenced for a study of beta chain features in type 1 diabetes. Study findings and constraints: Sequencing used cDNA, and cells with high TCR expression could therefore be over-represented. Sampled from patients, naive, central memory and Treg TCRB repertoires appeared more similar than those sampled from healthy donors.

Points on this clone: Its antigen is not known.

After removal of 5 bases from V and 10 bases from J, the junction contained 7 bases not matched to a gene. CDR1 and CDR2 (germline): SGHAT, FQNNGV. There are 13 residues in the CDR3. The whole isolated RNA underwent reverse transcription, so sequencing captured expressed TCRB transcripts. This table comes from immunoSEQ multiplex PCR, and its TCRdb copy is limited to in-frame clones, with some not included. The table lists more than 20,000 clones, about 70% of them singletons. The clonotype comes from a middle-aged woman in good health. Sequencing input: Tregs from blood. The rearrangement links TRBV11-2 to TRBJ2-1; 8 positions agree with TRBD2. The CDR3 loop reads CASSRGLVGEQFF. Here the CDR3 DNA reads TGTGCCAGCAGCCGGGGACTAGTCGGCGAGCAGTTCTTC.